The clone carrying this T cell receptor beta chain was seen a handful of times. Source study methods: Counts of TCRs in each sample centred on a median of around 96,000 and extended from approximately 25,000 to 650,000. TCRdb re-derived calls from the RACE reads in MiXCR, one entry per CDR3 protein. These V and J calls derive from TCRdb rather than the authors' analysis. The data show about 45,000 distinct CDR3 sequences, with about 4.8% seen just once and approximately 6.3% held by the top ten. The source of the sample is a study of human T cells and chemical hapten exposure. The time point denotes: healthy volunteer bleed at 2 weeks. Unfractionated whole blood yielded the extracted total RNA. With 5 bases removed from V and 3 bases from J, the gap between germline ends came to 11 bases. Germline CDR1 is SNHLY and CDR2 is FYNNEI. This CDR3 has 15 amino acids.

V usage is TRBV2 and J usage is TRBJ1-6; D is uncertain. This receptor was taken from a human donor in good health. Some clones in this sample may be carry-over from other donors' samples. Sequencing was performed on whole blood. The chain's CDR3 is CASSPRSDYNSPLHF. Here the CDR3 DNA reads TGTGCCAGCAGTCCCAGATCGGACTATAATTCACCCCTCCACTTT.